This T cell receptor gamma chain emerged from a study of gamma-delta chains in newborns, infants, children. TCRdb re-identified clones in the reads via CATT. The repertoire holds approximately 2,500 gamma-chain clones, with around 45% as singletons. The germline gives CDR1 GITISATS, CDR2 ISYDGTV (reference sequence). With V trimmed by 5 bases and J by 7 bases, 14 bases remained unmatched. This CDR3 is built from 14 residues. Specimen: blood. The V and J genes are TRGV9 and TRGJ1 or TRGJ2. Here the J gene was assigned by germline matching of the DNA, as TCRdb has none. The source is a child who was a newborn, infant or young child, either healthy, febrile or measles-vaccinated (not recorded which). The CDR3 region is CALWGAPWSYKKLF. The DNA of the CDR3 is TGTGCCTTGTGGGGGGCCCCATGGAGCTATAAGAAACTCTTT.